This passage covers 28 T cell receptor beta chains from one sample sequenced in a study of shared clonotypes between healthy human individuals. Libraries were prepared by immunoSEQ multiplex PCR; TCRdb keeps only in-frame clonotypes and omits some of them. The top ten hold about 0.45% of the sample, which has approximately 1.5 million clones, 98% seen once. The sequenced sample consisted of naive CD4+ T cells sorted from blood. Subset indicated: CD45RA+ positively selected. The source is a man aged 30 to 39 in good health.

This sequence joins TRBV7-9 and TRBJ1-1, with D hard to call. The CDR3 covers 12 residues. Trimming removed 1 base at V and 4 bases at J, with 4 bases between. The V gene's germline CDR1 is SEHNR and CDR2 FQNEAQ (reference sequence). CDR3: CASSLESTEAFF. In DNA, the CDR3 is TGTGCCAGCAGCTTAGAGAGCACTGAAGCTTTCTTT.

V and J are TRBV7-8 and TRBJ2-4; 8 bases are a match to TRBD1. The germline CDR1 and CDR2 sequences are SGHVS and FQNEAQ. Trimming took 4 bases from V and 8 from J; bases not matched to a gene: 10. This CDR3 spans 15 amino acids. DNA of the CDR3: TGTGCCAGCAGCTCAACCGGGACAGGTCAGGACATTCAGTACTTC. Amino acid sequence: CASSSTGTGQDIQYF.

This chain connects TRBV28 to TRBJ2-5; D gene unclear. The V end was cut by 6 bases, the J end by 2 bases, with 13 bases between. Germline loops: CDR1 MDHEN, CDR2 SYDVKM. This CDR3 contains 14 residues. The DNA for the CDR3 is TGTGCCAGCAGACTTGTGTCCCCGCAAGAGACCCAGTACTTC. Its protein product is CASRLVSPQETQYF.

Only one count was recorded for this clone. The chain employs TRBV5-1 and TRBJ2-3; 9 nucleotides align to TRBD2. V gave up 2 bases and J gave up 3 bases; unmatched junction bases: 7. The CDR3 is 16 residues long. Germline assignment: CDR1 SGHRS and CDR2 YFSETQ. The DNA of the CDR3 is TGCGCCAGCAGCTTAAACAAAGCGGGAGGTACAGATACGCAGTATTTT. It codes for CASSLNKAGGTDTQYF.

The CDR3 reads CAIRSTREDRGVYGYTF. CDR3 nucleotides: TGTGCCATCAGATCCACGCGGGAGGACAGGGGCGTCTATGGCTACACCTTC. V usage is TRBV10-3 and J usage is TRBJ1-2, with TRBD1 matching over 9 bases. V was clipped by 6 bases and J by 4 bases; unmatched bases: 15. Looked up from germline, CDR1 is ENHRY and CDR2 is SYGVKD. CDR3 length: 17 amino acids.

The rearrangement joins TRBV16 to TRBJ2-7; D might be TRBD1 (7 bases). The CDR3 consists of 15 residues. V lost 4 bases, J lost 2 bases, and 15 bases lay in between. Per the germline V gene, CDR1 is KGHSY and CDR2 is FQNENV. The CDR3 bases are TGTGCCAGCAGCCCCGTTCAGGGGGGTCCCTACGAGCAGTACTTC. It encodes CASSPVQGGPYEQYF.

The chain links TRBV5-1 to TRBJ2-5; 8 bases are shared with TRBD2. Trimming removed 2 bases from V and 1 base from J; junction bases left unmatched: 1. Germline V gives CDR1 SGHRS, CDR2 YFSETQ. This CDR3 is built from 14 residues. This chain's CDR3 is CASSFTSGQETQYF. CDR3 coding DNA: TGCGCCAGCAGCTTTACTAGCGGCCAAGAGACCCAGTACTTC.

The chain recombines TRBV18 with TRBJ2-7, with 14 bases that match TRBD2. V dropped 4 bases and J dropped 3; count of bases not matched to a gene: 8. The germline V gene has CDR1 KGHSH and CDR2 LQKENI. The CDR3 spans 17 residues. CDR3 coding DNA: TGTGCCAGCTCACTCGGGACTAGCGGGAGCTTCGACTACGAGCAGTACTTC. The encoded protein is CASSLGTSGSFDYEQYF.

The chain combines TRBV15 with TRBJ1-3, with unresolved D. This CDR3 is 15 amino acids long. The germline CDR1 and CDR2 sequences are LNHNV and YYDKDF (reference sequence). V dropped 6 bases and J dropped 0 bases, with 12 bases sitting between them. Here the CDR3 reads CATRPYPSSGNTIYF. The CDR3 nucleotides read TGTGCCACCAGACCTTACCCGAGCTCTGGAAACACCATATATTTT.

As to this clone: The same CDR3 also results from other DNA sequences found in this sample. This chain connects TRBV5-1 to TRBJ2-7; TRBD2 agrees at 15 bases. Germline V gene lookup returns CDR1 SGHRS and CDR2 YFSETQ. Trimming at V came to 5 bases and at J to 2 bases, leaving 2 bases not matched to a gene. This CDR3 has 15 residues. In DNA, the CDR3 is TGCGCCAGCAGTCGGACTAGCGGGAGGGCCTACGAGCAGTACTTC. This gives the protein CASSRTSGRAYEQYF.

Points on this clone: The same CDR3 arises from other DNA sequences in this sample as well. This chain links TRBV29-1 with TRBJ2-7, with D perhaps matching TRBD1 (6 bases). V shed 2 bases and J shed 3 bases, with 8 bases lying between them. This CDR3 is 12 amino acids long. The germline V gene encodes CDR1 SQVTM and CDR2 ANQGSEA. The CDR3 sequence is CSVEQGSYEQYF. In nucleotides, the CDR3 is TGCAGCGTTGAACAGGGGAGCTACGAGCAGTACTTC.

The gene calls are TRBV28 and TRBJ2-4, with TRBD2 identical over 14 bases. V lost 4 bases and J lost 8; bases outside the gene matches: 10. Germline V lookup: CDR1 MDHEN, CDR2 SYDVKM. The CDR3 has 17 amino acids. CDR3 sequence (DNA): TGTGCCAGCAGTTCACCCGGACTAGCGGGAGGAAGGGACATTCAGTACTTC. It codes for CASSSPGLAGGRDIQYF. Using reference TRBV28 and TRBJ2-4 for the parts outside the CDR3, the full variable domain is DVKVTQSSRYLVKRTGEKVFLECVQDMDHENMFWYRQDPGLGLRLIYFSYDVKMKEKGDIPEGYSVSREKKERFSLILESASTNQTSMYLCASSSPGLAGGRDIQYFGAGTRLSVL.

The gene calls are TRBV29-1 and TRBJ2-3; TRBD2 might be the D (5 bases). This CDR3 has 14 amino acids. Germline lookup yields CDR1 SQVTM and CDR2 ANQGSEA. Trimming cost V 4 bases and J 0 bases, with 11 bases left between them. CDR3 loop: CSVGGRPSTDTQYF. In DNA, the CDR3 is TGCAGCGTTGGAGGGCGACCTAGCACAGATACGCAGTATTTT.

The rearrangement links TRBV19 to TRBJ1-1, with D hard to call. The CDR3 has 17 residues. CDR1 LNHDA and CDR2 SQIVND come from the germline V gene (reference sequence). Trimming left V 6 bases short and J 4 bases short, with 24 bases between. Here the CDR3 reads CASSHEGPSLRGTEAFF. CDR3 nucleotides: TGTGCCAGTAGCCATGAAGGTCCCTCCCTTAGAGGCACTGAAGCTTTCTTT.

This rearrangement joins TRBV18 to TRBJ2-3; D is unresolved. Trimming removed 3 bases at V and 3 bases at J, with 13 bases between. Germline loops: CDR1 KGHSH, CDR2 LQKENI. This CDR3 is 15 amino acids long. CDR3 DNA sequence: TGTGCCAGCTCACCCGACCCGGTCGGGACAGATACGCAGTATTTT. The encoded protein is CASSPDPVGTDTQYF.

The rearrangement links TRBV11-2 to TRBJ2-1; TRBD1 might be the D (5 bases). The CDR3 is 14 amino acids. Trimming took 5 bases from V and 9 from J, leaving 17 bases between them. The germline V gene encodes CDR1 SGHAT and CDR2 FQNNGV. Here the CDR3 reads CASSPIGRVLEQFF. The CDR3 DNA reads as TGTGCCAGCAGCCCAATTGGCAGGGTTCTTGAGCAGTTCTTC.

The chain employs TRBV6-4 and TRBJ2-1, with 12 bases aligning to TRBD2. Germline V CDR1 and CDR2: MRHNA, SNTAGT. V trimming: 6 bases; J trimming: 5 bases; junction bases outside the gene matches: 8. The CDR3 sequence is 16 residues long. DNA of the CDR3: TGTGCCAGCAGCGAGGCGTGGACTAGCGGGAACAATGAGCAGTTCTTC. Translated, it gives CASSEAWTSGNNEQFF.

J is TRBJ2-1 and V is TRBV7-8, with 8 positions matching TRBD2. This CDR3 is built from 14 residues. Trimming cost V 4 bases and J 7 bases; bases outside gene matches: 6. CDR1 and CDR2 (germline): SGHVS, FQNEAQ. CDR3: CASSSVSGVNEQFF. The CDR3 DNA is TGTGCCAGCAGCTCCGTTAGCGGGGTAAATGAGCAGTTCTTC.

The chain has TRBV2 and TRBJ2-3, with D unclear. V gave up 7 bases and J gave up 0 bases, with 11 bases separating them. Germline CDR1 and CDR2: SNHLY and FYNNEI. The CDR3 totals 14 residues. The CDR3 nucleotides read TGTGCCAGCACCCGGCCTAGTAGCACAGATACGCAGTATTTT. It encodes CASTRPSSTDTQYF. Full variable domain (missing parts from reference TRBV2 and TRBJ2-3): EPEVTQTPSHQVTQMGQEVILRCVPISNHLYFYWYRQILGQKVEFLVSFYNNEISEKSEIFDDQFSVERPDGSNFTLKIRSTKLEDSAMYFCASTRPSSTDTQYFGPGTRLTVL.

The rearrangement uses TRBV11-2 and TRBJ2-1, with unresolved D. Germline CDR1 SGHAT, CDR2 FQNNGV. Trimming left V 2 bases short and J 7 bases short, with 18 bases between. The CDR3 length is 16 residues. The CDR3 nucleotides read TGTGCCAGCAGCTTAAAACCCACGGGCCACGGGAATGAGCAGTTCTTC. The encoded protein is CASSLKPTGHGNEQFF.

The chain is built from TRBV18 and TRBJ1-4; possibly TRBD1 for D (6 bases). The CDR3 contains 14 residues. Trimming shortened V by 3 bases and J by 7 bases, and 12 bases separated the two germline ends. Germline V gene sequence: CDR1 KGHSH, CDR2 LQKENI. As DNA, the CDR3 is TGTGCCAGCTCACCGGCCACAGGGTCTGAAAAACTGTTTTTT. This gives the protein CASSPATGSEKLFF.

CDR3: CASSLGLAGGPGTGELFF. In nucleotides, the CDR3 is TGTGCCAGCAGCCTTGGACTAGCGGGAGGGCCTGGCACCGGGGAGCTGTTTTTT. The chain combines TRBV7-2 with TRBJ2-2; 15 bases are shared with TRBD2. Germline-derived CDR1 and CDR2 are SGHTA and FQGNSA. V lost 5 bases, J lost 4 bases, and 8 bases stayed unmatched. The CDR3 sequence is 18 residues long.

CDR3 nucleotide sequence: TGTGCCAGCAGCTTCCGGGACTTCCCCTACGAGCAGTACTTC. It encodes CASSFRDFPYEQYF. V usage is TRBV2 and J usage is TRBJ2-7; D is possibly TRBD2 (6 bases). The V gene lost 6 bases and the J gene lost 2 bases, with 14 bases spanning the gap. The CDR3 has 14 amino acids. In germline, CDR1 is SNHLY, CDR2 FYNNEI.

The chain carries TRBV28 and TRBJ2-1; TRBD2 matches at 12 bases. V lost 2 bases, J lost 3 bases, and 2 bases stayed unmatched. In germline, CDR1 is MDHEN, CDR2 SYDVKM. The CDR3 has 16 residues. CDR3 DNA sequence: TGTGCCAGCAGTTTAACGGGACTAGCGGGCTACAATGAGCAGTTCTTC. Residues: CASSLTGLAGYNEQFF.

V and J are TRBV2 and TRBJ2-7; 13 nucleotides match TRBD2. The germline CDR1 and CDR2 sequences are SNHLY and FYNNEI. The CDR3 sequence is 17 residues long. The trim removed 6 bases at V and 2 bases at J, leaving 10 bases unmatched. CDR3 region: CASSGPGLAGFTYEQYF. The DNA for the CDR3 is TGTGCCAGCAGCGGGCCGGGACTAGCGGGATTTACCTACGAGCAGTACTTC.

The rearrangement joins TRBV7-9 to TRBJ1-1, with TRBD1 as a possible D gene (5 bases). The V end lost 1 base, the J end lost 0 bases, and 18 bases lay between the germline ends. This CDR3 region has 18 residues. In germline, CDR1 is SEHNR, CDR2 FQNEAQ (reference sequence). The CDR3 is CASSLVGDRSKMNTEAFF. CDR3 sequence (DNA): TGTGCCAGCAGCTTAGTGGGAGACAGAAGTAAGATGAACACTGAAGCTTTCTTT.

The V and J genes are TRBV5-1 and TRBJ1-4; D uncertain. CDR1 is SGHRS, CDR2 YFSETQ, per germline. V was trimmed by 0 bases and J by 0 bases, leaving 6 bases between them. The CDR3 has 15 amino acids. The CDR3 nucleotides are TGCGCCAGCAGCTTGGACGTCGCAACTAATGAAAAACTGTTTTTT. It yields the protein CASSLDVATNEKLFF.

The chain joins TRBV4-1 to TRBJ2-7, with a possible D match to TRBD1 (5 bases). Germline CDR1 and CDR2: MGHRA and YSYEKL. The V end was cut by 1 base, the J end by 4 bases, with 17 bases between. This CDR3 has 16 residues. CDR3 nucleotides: TGCGCCAGCAGCCAAGGAGTGGGGCATAAGGAGTACGAGCAGTACTTC. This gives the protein CASSQGVGHKEYEQYF.